This T cell receptor beta chain was captured by sequencing in a study of blood T cell repertoires in COVID-19. The wider study: Collection of acute and convalescent COVID-19 samples took place in the United States, Italy and Spain. The analysed material was cDNA or gDNA that came from T cells, B-cell-depleted T cells, or PBMCs.

In its sample, this clone was seen a few times. The germline gives CDR1 SGHRS, CDR2 YFSETQ. V was clipped by 3 bases and J by 10 bases, with 14 bases between them. This CDR3 has 13 residues. Under the authors' procedure: Estimation of nucleated cell counts was performed using reference gene primer amplification. TCRdb's table, derived via immunoSEQ multiplex PCR, lists solely in-frame clones and lacks some. V, J and clone size are taken as reported in that table, and D and trimming were inferred from the DNA itself. Of roughly 250,000 clones in the sample, 87% are singletons; the top ten hold over 2%.

Sequenced: peripheral blood. The sequence was obtained from a woman aged 45-59 years with acute or convalescent COVID-19. The J gene is TRBJ2-1, the V gene TRBV5-1; the D gene is possibly TRBD1 (6 bases). CDR3 coding DNA: TGCGCCAGCAGCTGGGACACGAGACGCGAGCAGTTCTTC. Its protein is CASSWDTRREQFF.